Below, 20 T cell receptor beta chains from the same sample are listed, as sequenced in a study of blood T cell repertoires in COVID-19. Only in-frame clones appear in the TCRdb table, and some are missing; sequencing was by immunoSEQ multiplex PCR. Of about 240,000 clones in the sample, 80% to 90% are singletons; the top ten hold 6.2%. The specimen sequenced was peripheral blood. The receptors were sampled from a man aged 55 to 69 with acute or convalescent COVID-19.

The V call is TRBV5-1, the J call TRBJ1-1, with D tentatively TRBD1 (6 bases). Germline V gives CDR1 SGHRS, CDR2 YFSETQ. The V end lost 0 bases, the J end lost 5 bases, and 8 bases lay between the germline ends. This CDR3 comprises 13 residues. The CDR3 region is CASSLDRATEAFF. In DNA, the CDR3 is TGCGCCAGCAGCTTGGACAGGGCAACTGAAGCTTTCTTT.

V gene TRBV5-1 combines with J gene TRBJ1-4; TRBD1 agrees at 8 bases. Unmatched junction bases numbered 11, after V lost 3 bases and J lost 10 bases. Germline V CDR1 and CDR2: SGHRS, YFSETQ. CDR3 length: 15 amino acids. The CDR3 DNA follows: TGCGCCAGCAGCTCCGGACAGGGCAGTCCAGGAAAACTGTTTTTT. Translated, it gives CASSSGQGSPGKLFF. Looking up the rest from reference TRBV5-1 and TRBJ1-4 gives the full variable domain: KAGVTQTPRYLIKTRGQQVTLSCSPISGHRSVSWYQQTPGQGLQFLFEYFSETQRNKGNFPGRFSGRQFSNSRSEMNVSTLELGDSALYLCASSSGQGSPGKLFFGSGTQLSVL.

V gene TRBV11-2 combines with J gene TRBJ2-2; D may be TRBD2 (5 bases). Germline CDR1 SGHAT, CDR2 FQNNGV. V lost 5 bases to trimming and J lost 7 bases, with 14 bases between them. The CDR3 runs 14 residues. The CDR3 loop is CASSPLRGYGELFF. CDR3 DNA sequence: TGTGCCAGCAGCCCCTTGAGAGGGTACGGGGAGCTGTTTTTT.

The chain uses TRBV4-3 and TRBJ1-1, with unresolved D. V was cut by 2 bases and J by 1 base, with 8 bases left in between. CDR3 size: 14 residues. The germline V gene encodes CDR1 LGHNA and CDR2 YSLEER. CDR3: CASSQLHTNTEAFF. The CDR3 DNA reads TGCGCCAGCAGCCAATTACACACGAACACTGAAGCTTTCTTT.

The CDR3 reads CASSQDIGGYGYTF. As DNA, the CDR3 is TGTGCCAGCAGCCAAGACATCGGAGGGTATGGCTACACCTTC. The V call is TRBV14, the J call TRBJ1-2; D call uncertain. The CDR3 is made up of 14 amino acids. Trimming removed 0 bases from V and 5 bases from J, with 10 bases in between. Germline V gene data show CDR1 as SGHDN and CDR2 as FVKESK.

The V call is TRBV28, the J call TRBJ1-2; 8 bases match TRBD1. Germline CDR1 MDHEN, CDR2 SYDVKM. J gave up 7 bases and V 6 bases, and 13 bases lay outside the gene matches. The CDR3 totals 15 residues. CDR3 residues: CASRPNGQGWSGYTF. The DNA of the CDR3 is TGTGCCAGCAGGCCGAACGGACAGGGCTGGTCTGGCTACACCTTC.

The chain combines TRBV6-6 with TRBJ2-3; possibly TRBD2 for D (6 bases). From germline, CDR1 is MNHNY and CDR2 SVGAGI (reference sequence). The CDR3 runs 13 residues. Trimming took 7 bases from V and 0 from J, leaving 8 bases between them. The CDR3 sequence is CASIRGSTDTQYF. In DNA, the CDR3 is TGTGCCAGCATCCGGGGGAGCACAGATACGCAGTATTTT.

The chain links TRBV18 to TRBJ1-5; D not certain. Between the trimmed V and J ends, which lost 6 bases and 4 bases, there was a span of 13 bases. This CDR3 comprises 14 residues. Germline V gives CDR1 KGHSH, CDR2 LQKENI. In DNA form, the CDR3 reads TGTGCCAGCTCCCCGACATCGGATAATCAGCCCCAGCATTTT. Translating gives CASSPTSDNQPQHF.

This chain uses TRBV14 with TRBJ2-5; D perhaps matches TRBD1 (7 bases). Per germline, CDR1 SGHDN and CDR2 FVKESK. Trimming left V 6 bases short and J 4 bases short, with 21 bases between. This CDR3 is built from 16 residues. The CDR3 here is CASSPSLRQGGETQYF. CDR3 DNA: TGTGCCAGCAGTCCCTCCCTTCGACAGGGAGGAGAGACCCAGTACTTC.

The CDR3 sequence: CASSLRRTGLRDRGQDGYTF. DNA for the CDR3: TGTGCCAGCAGCTTACGCCGGACTGGACTCCGGGACAGGGGGCAAGATGGCTACACCTTC. This chain uses TRBV7-8 with TRBJ1-2; 12 bases align to TRBD1. This CDR3 spans 20 amino acids. Losses at the gene ends were 2 bases for V and 6 bases for J; bases not matched to a gene: 19. Germline CDR1 reads SGHVS; CDR2 reads FQNEAQ.

The chain joins TRBV6-5 to TRBJ1-1, with D possibly matching TRBD1 (6 bases). The CDR3 has 15 amino acids. CDR1 and CDR2 (germline): MNHEY, SVGAGI. The V and J ends lost 4 bases and 0 bases respectively, with 12 bases between them. The chain's CDR3 is CASSSPGQLNTEAFF. The CDR3 DNA sequence: TGTGCCAGCAGTTCCCCCGGACAGCTGAACACTGAAGCTTTCTTT.

In its sample, this clone was seen once. V is TRBV7-2 and J is TRBJ1-6; D is uncertain. The CDR3 runs to 16 residues. Germline V gene lookup returns CDR1 SGHTA and CDR2 FQGNSA. The V and J ends lost 3 bases and 2 bases respectively, with 11 bases between them. The chain's CDR3 is CASSFSGGPYNSPLHF. CDR3 coding DNA: TGTGCCAGCAGCTTTAGTGGAGGACCCTATAATTCACCCCTCCACTTT.

The J gene is TRBJ2-7, the V gene TRBV27; TRBD1 aligns across 9 bases. J was trimmed by 2 bases and V by 2 bases; bases with no gene match: 1. From germline, CDR1 is MNHEY and CDR2 SMNVEV (reference sequence). The CDR3 totals 14 residues. The CDR3 DNA sequence: TGTGCCAGCAGTTTACGACAGGGGGCCTACGAGCAGTACTTC. This encodes CASSLRQGAYEQYF.

This chain uses TRBV27 with TRBJ1-2, with D uncertain. CDR3 length: 13 amino acids. CDR1 and CDR2 from the germline V gene are MNHEY and SMNVEV (reference sequence). Trimming pared 6 bases from V and 7 bases from J, leaving 15 bases between. The CDR3 DNA sequence: TGTGCCAGCAGCCTTACAGAACTGGGTGGCTACACCTTC. Protein sequence: CASSLTELGGYTF.

The chain links TRBV4-1 to TRBJ2-1; 8 bases are a match to TRBD1. This CDR3 region has 15 residues. The trim removed 1 base at V and 2 bases at J, leaving 1 base unmatched. CDR1 is MGHRA and CDR2 is YSYEKL in the germline V gene. The CDR3 DNA is TGCGCCAGCAGCCAAGGACAGGGGACCTACAATGAGCAGTTCTTC. Translated: CASSQGQGTYNEQFF.

V usage is TRBV19 and J usage is TRBJ2-4; 9 nucleotides match TRBD1. The CDR3 consists of 13 residues. V lost 6 bases to trimming and J lost 6 bases; unmatched junction nucleotides: 3. Per germline, CDR1 LNHDA and CDR2 SQIVND (reference sequence). CDR3: CASSPGQGNIQYF. DNA for the CDR3: TGTGCCAGTAGCCCGGGACAGGGAAACATTCAGTACTTC.

This chain connects TRBV5-1 to TRBJ2-3; 12 nucleotides match TRBD2. Germline lookup yields CDR1 SGHRS and CDR2 YFSETQ. The CDR3 runs to 14 residues. J gave up 7 bases and V 7 bases, and 7 bases lay outside the gene matches. CDR3 nucleotides: TGCGCCAGCGCGACTAGCGGGAGTTTACATACGCAGTATTTT. Protein sequence: CASATSGSLHTQYF.

This sequence joins TRBV11-3 and TRBJ2-7; the match to TRBD1 covers 9 bases. Germline values: CDR1 SGHNT, CDR2 YENEEA. The CDR3 has 17 residues. Unmatched junction bases numbered 14, after V lost 5 bases and J lost 3 bases. The CDR3 DNA is TGTGCCAGCAGCCTTTTTAGGGGAGGGACAGGGAACTACGAGCAGTACTTC. Protein: CASSLFRGGTGNYEQYF.

CDR3 bases: TGTGCCAGCAGCCAGGGTTTCGGCTACACCTTC. Amino acid sequence: CASSQGFGYTF. V gene TRBV5-6 combines with J gene TRBJ1-2; TRBD1 might be the D (5 bases). The CDR3 length is 11 residues. Germline V CDR1 and CDR2: SGHDT, YYEEEE. Between the trimmed V and J ends, which lost 4 bases and 8 bases, there was a span of 9 bases.

The chain couples TRBV30 to TRBJ1-4; perhaps TRBD1 as D (5 bases). The V gene lost 2 bases and the J gene lost 5 bases, with 15 bases spanning the gap. Germline CDR1 and CDR2: GTSNPN and SVGIG (reference sequence). This CDR3 spans 15 amino acids. The CDR3 here is CAWSPAGQINEKLFF. DNA of the CDR3: TGTGCCTGGAGTCCTGCAGGACAAATCAATGAAAAACTGTTTTTT.